The 14 T cell receptor beta chains listed next were all sequenced from one sample in a study of identifying expanded T cells in peripheral blood. TCRdb's table, derived via immunoSEQ multiplex PCR, lists solely in-frame clones and lacks some. The data show around 100,000 clones, around 88% seen once. Input material: blood. All receptors come from a person aged 18 to 75 in good health.

This clone is a singleton in its sample. The chain carries TRBV7-8 and TRBJ2-3; D uncertain. Looked up from germline, CDR1 is SGHVS and CDR2 is FQNEAQ. Trimming shortened V by 2 bases and J by 0 bases, and 9 bases separated the two germline ends. The CDR3 covers 15 residues. The CDR3 reads CASSLWGTSTDTQYF. The CDR3 DNA sequence: TGTGCCAGCAGCTTATGGGGAACGAGCACAGATACGCAGTATTTT.

The chain uses TRBV27 and TRBJ2-3; D is possibly TRBD2 (7 bases). Germline V gives CDR1 MNHEY, CDR2 SMNVEV (reference sequence). V was pared by 5 bases and J by 2 bases, with 17 bases between. The CDR3 is made up of 16 amino acids. CDR3 residues: CASSRGAARNTDTQYF. The CDR3 nucleotides read TGTGCCAGCAGTCGGGGGGCGGCCCGCAACACAGATACGCAGTATTTT.

This rearrangement joins TRBV18 to TRBJ2-7; D is possibly TRBD2 (6 bases). The CDR3 sequence is 14 residues long. Per germline, CDR1 KGHSH and CDR2 LQKENI. Trimming stripped 0 bases from V and 9 bases from J, with 15 bases between. This CDR3 reads CASSPPGTGFGQYF. In DNA form, the CDR3 reads TGTGCCAGCTCACCACCGGGGACTGGTTTTGGGCAGTACTTC. Filled out from reference TRBV18 and TRBJ2-7, the complete variable domain reads NAGVMQNPRHLVRRRGQEARLRCSPMKGHSHVYWYRQLPEEGLKFMVYLQKENIIDESGMPKERFSAEFPKEGPSILRIQQVVRGDSAAYFCASSPPGTGFGQYFGPGTRLTVT.

This clone was seen more than once but under ten times. CDR3 sequence: CASRRTGSGQETQYF. Written as DNA, the CDR3 is TGTGCCAGCAGAAGGACAGGGTCGGGTCAAGAGACCCAGTACTTC. V and J are TRBV27 and TRBJ2-5, with 8 bases fitting TRBD1. CDR1 and CDR2 (germline): MNHEY, SMNVEV (reference sequence). CDR3 length: 15 residues. Trimming removed 6 bases from V and 2 bases from J; junction bases left unmatched: 8.

Regarding this clone: Sequence at one end of the junction differs from germline and may be a read error. The chain links TRBV4-3 to TRBJ2-1, with D perhaps matching TRBD1 or TRBD2 (5 bases each). This CDR3 comprises 19 residues. Per the germline V gene, CDR1 is LGHNA and CDR2 is YSLEER. Written as DNA, the CDR3 is TGCGCCAGCAGCAAAGAATGGGGACGTGGCAGGGATTCCTACAATGAGCAGTTCTTC. Its protein product is CASSKEWGRGRDSYNEQFF.

The genes are TRBV6-6 and TRBJ2-3; 12 bases align to TRBD2. Germline V gene sequence: CDR1 MNHNY, CDR2 SVGAGI (reference sequence). The CDR3 loop spans 16 amino acids. Trimming took 2 bases from V and 3 from J; bases not matched to a gene: 3. CDR3 bases: TGTGCCAGCAGTTACCTGACTAGCGGGGGAACAGATACGCAGTATTTT. Amino acid sequence: CASSYLTSGGTDTQYF.

The chain employs TRBV9 and TRBJ1-2; D is uncertain. Trimming cost V 0 bases and J 6 bases, with 9 bases left between them. Per germline, CDR1 SGDLS and CDR2 YYNGEE. CDR3 length: 13 amino acids. This CDR3 reads CASSVGRGDGYTF. The CDR3 region has the DNA TGTGCCAGCAGCGTAGGCCGCGGGGATGGCTACACCTTC.

This rearrangement joins TRBV4-1 to TRBJ1-1; 10 nucleotides line up with TRBD1. CDR1 MGHRA and CDR2 YSYEKL come from the germline V gene. V shed 1 base, J shed 10 bases, and the junction held 6 bases outside the gene matches. The CDR3 extends over 14 amino acids. The CDR3 region is CASSQATGGSVAFF. CDR3 bases: TGCGCCAGCAGCCAAGCGACAGGGGGCTCGGTAGCTTTCTTT.

This chain joins TRBV9 and TRBJ1-5, with D possibly being TRBD1 (5 bases). CDR1 is SGDLS, CDR2 YYNGEE, per germline. The CDR3 is made up of 14 amino acids. Between the trimmed V and J ends, which lost 1 base and 6 bases, there was a span of 11 bases. CDR3 in amino acids: CASSVSGTGQPQHF. In DNA form, the CDR3 reads TGTGCCAGCAGCGTATCAGGGACGGGTCAGCCCCAGCATTTT.

The CDR3 loop reads CASSQGWGQGFSEQYF. The CDR3, as DNA: TGTGCCAGCAGCCAGGGATGGGGACAGGGTTTCTCCGAGCAGTACTTC. The chain carries TRBV14 and TRBJ2-7, with 9 bases aligning to TRBD1. There are 16 residues in the CDR3. The ends lost 3 bases at V and 6 bases at J; junction bases unmatched: 12. From germline, CDR1 is SGHDN and CDR2 FVKESK.

This chain connects TRBV27 to TRBJ2-7; a weak D match, TRBD1 (5 bases). Between the trimmed V and J ends, which lost 3 bases and 5 bases, there was a span of 14 bases. This CDR3 comprises 14 residues. Germline CDR1 reads MNHEY; CDR2 reads SMNVEV (reference sequence). DNA for the CDR3: TGTGCCAGCAGTTTCTGGCAGGGTGCCGACGAGCAGTACTTC. Translated, it gives CASSFWQGADEQYF.

The chain uses TRBV19 and TRBJ1-4; TRBD1 matches 7 bases. With V trimmed by 5 bases and J by 8 bases, 11 bases remained unmatched. CDR3 length: 15 amino acids. Per the germline V gene, CDR1 is LNHDA and CDR2 is SQIVND (reference sequence). The DNA for the CDR3 is TGTGCCAGTAGTGCGGGGACAGCGGGAGAAGAAAAACTGTTTTTT. This encodes CASSAGTAGEEKLFF.

In DNA, the CDR3 is TGTGCCAGCAGACCGGACACTAGCCCGTTCGAGCAGTACTTC. Translating gives CASRPDTSPFEQYF. The chain recombines TRBV7-8 with TRBJ2-7, with D perhaps matching TRBD2 (6 bases). The CDR3 totals 14 residues. Germline V CDR1 and CDR2: SGHVS, FQNEAQ. Trimming removed 6 bases from V and 6 bases from J, with 18 bases in between.

V and J are TRBV6-5 and TRBJ2-1; D may correspond to TRBD1 or TRBD2 (6 bases each). Germline V gives CDR1 MNHEY, CDR2 SVGAGI. The CDR3 is 15 amino acids. V shed 0 bases and J shed 7 bases, with 13 bases lying between them. CDR3 residues: CASSYSPGAGNEQFF. CDR3 DNA sequence: TGTGCCAGCAGTTACTCGCCGGGGGCGGGGAATGAGCAGTTCTTC.